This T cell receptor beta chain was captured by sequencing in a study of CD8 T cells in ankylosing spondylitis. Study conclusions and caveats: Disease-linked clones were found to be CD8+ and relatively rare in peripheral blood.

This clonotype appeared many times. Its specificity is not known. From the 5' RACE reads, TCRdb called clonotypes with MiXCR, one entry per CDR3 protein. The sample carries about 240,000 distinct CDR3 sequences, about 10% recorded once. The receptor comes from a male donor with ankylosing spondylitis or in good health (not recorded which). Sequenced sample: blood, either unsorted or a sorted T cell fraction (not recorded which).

CDR3 sequence: CASVGTGFYEQYF. The DNA of the CDR3 is TGTGCCAGCGTCGGGACAGGCTTCTACGAGCAGTACTTC. J is TRBJ2-7 and V is TRBV25-1; 8 nucleotides line up with TRBD1. Germline V gives CDR1 MGHDK, CDR2 SYGVNS. The CDR3 length is 13 residues. V shed 8 bases and J 3 bases; nucleotides not matched to a gene: 6.